This TCR beta chain emerged from a study of CD8 T cells in Susac syndrome. Study-wide results and limits: It was acknowledged by the study that relatively few individuals were included in its TCR sequencing and HLA analysis.

The controls, all healthy donors, were matched for age and sex. Notes on this clonotype: Its target is not known.

The RNA, about 0.45 to 1 ug, was put through reverse transcription using random hexamers. One entry per CDR3 protein, called by TCRdb with MiXCR from the immunoSEQ multiplex PCR reads. The repertoire consists of 75,000 to 100,000 distinct CDR3 sequences, with over 90% occurring once and the leading ten covering about 0.27%. V gave up 0 bases and J gave up 0 bases, with 9 bases separating them. Germline CDR1 reads DFQATT; CDR2 reads SNEGSKA (reference sequence). This CDR3 spans 15 amino acids. This clonotype originated in a human donor in good health. V gene TRBV20-1 combines with J gene TRBJ2-1; D remains unclear. Specimen: CD8+ T cells from PBMCs. As DNA, the CDR3 is TGCAGTGCTAGAGATCTCGGCAGCTCCTACAATGAGCAGTTCTTC. Amino acids: CSARDLGSSYNEQFF.